This T cell receptor beta chain was retrieved from a study of T cells in Graves' hyperthyroidism and ophthalmopathy. Amplification of TCR beta CDR3 regions was performed using RNA transcripts as template. In the first-round RT-PCR of the TCR CDR3, the HTBI primer set was used. Each CDR3 protein gets one entry after TCRdb re-called the multiplex PCR reads with MiXCR. The repertoire holds hundreds of thousands of distinct CDR3 sequences, with less than 25% as singletons. Per the germline V gene, CDR1 is SGDLS and CDR2 is YYNGEE. CDR3 length equals 15 residues. Trimming left V 0 bases short and J 3 bases short, with 13 bases between. Ophthalmopathy patients all had a Clinical Activity Score of at least 3, a NOSPECS grade of at least 4 and disease under 3 months old.

This TCR was sampled from a man younger than 40 with Graves' ophthalmopathy. The sequenced sample was blood. The chain links TRBV9 to TRBJ2-7; TRBD1 is a possible D gene (5 bases). CDR3 bases: TGTGCCAGCAGCGTAGCAGGGAATCCCCTCTACGAGCAGTACTTC. Encoded protein: CASSVAGNPLYEQYF.